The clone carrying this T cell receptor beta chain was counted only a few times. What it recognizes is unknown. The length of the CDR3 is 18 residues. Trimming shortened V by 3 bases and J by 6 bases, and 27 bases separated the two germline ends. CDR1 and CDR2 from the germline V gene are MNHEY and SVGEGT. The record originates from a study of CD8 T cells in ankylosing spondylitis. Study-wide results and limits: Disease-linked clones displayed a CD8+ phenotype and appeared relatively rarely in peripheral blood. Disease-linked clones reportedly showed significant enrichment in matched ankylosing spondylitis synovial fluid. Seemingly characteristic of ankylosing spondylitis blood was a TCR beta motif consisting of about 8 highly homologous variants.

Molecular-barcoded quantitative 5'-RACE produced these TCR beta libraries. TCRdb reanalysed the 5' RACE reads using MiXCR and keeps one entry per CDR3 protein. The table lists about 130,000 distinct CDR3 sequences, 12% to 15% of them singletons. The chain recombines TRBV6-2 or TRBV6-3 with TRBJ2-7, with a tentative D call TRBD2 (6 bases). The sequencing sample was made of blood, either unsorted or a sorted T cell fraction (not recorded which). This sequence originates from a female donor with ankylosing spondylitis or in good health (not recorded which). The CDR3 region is CASSYSPRGKGRFPEQYF. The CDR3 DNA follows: TGTGCCAGCAGTTATTCTCCACGGGGGAAGGGCCGGTTTCCCGAGCAGTACTTC.